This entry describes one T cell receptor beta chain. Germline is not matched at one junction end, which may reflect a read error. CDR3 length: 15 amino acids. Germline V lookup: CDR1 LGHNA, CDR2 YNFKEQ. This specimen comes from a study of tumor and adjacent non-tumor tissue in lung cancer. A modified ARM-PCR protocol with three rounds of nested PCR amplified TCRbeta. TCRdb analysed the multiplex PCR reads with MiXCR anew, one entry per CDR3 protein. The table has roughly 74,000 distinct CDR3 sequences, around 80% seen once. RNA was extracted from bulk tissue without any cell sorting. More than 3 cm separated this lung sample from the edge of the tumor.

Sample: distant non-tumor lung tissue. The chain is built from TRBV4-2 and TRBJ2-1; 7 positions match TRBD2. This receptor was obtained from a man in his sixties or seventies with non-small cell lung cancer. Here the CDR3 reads CASSQVRGSDNEKFF. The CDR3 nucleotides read TGTGCCAGCAGCCAAGTACGCGGGAGCGACAATGAGAAGTTCTTC.